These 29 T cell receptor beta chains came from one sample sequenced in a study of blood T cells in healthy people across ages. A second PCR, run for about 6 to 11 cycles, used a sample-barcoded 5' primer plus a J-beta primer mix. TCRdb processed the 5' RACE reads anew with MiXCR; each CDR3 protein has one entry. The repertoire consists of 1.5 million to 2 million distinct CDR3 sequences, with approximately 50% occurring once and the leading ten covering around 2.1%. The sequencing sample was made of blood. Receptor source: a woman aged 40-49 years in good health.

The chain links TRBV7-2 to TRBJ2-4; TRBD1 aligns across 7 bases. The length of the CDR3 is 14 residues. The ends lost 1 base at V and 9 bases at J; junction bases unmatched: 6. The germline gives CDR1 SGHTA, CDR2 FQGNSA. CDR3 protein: CASSLGQGSVIQYF. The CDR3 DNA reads TGTGCCAGCAGCTTAGGACAGGGTTCGGTCATTCAGTACTTC. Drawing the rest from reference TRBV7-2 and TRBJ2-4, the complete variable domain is GAGVSQSPSNKVTEKGKDVELRCDPISGHTALYWYRQSLGQGLEFLIYFQGNSAPDKSGLPSDRFSAERTGGSVSTLTIQRTQQEDSAVYLCASSLGQGSVIQYFGAGTRLSVL.

CDR3 DNA sequence: TGTGCCAGCAGGCGGACCCTAGAGACCCAGTACTTC. This codes for CASRRTLETQYF. The chain has TRBV12-3 or TRBV12-4 and TRBJ2-5; D unclear. V was cut by 6 bases and J by 4 bases, with 9 bases left in between. The CDR3 has 12 residues.

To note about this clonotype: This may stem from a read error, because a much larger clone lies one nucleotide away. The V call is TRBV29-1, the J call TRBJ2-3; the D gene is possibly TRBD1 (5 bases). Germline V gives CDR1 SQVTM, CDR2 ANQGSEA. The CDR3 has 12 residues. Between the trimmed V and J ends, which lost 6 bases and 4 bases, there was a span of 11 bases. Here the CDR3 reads CSVSDNADTQYF. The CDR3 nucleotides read TGCAGCGTCTCGGACAACGCAGATACGCAGTATTTT.

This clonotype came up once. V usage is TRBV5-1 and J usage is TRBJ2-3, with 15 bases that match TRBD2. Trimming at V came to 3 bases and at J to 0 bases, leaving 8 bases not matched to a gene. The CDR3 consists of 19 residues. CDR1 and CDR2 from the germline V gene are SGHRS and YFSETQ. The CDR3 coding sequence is TGCGCCAGCAGCTCGGGACTAGCGGGGGGCAGAGAAAGCACAGATACGCAGTATTTT. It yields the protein CASSSGLAGGRESTDTQYF.

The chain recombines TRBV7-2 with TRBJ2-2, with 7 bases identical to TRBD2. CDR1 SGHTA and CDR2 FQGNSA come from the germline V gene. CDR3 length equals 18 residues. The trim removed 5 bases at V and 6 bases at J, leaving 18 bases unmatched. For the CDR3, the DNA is TGTGCCAGCAGCCCCACTCTCCTGGCGGGGGTTAGAGCCGGGGAGCTGTTTTTT. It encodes CASSPTLLAGVRAGELFF.

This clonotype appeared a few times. CDR3: CATSDQNRGHNEQFF. CDR3 in DNA: TGTGCCACCAGTGACCAAAACAGGGGGCATAATGAGCAGTTCTTC. The rearrangement joins TRBV24-1 to TRBJ2-1, with 9 bases matching TRBD1. The CDR3 is made up of 15 amino acids. V lost 4 bases to trimming and J lost 7 bases; unmatched junction nucleotides: 7. Germline values: CDR1 KGHDR, CDR2 SFDVKD.

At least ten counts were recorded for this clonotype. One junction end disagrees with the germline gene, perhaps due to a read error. Here the CDR3 DNA reads TGTGCCAGCAGCTTAGAGTACAATGAGCAGTTCTTC. It is translated as CASSLEYNEQFF. The rearrangement uses TRBV5-1 and TRBJ2-1; no reliable D call. The CDR3 length is 12 residues. The germline gives CDR1 SGHRS, CDR2 YFSETQ.

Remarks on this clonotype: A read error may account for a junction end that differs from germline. The CDR3 loop reads CASSPRLVVYSEQFF. The CDR3 DNA reads TGTGCCAGCAGCCCCCGACTAGTAGTTTACAGTGAGCAGTTCTTC. The chain recombines TRBV14 with TRBJ2-1; TRBD2 might be the D (6 bases). This CDR3 has 15 amino acids. Looked up from germline, CDR1 is SGHDN and CDR2 is FVKESK.

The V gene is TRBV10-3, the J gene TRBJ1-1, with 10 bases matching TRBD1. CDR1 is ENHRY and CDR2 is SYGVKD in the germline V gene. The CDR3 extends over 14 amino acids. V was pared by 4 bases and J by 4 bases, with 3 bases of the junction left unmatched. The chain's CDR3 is CAISAWTGGTEAFF. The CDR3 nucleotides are TGTGCCATCAGTGCGTGGACAGGGGGCACTGAAGCTTTCTTT.

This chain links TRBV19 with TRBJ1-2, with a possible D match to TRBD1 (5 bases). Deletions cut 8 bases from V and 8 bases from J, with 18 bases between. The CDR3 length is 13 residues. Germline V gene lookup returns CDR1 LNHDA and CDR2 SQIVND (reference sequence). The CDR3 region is CASWDPTRVGYTF. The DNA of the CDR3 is TGTGCCAGTTGGGACCCCACGAGAGTCGGCTACACCTTC.

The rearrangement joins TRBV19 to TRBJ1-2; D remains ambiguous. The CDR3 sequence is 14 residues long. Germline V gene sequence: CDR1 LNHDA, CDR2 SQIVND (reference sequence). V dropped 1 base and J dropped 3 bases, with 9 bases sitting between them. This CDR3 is CASSIGSRYYGYTF. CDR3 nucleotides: TGTGCCAGTAGTATAGGTTCCAGATACTATGGCTACACCTTC.

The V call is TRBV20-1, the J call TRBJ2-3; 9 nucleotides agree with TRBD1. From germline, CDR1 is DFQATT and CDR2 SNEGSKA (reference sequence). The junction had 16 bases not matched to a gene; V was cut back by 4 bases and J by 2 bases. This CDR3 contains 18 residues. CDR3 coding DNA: TGCAGTGCTAACATAATACCTATACAGGGGGCCGTCACAGATACGCAGTATTTT. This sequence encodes CSANIIPIQGAVTDTQYF.

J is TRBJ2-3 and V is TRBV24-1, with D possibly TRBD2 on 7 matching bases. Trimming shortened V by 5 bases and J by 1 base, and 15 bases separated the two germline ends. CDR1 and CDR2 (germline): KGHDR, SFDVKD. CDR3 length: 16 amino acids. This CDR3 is CATSGVGRGRTDTQYF. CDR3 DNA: TGTGCCACCAGTGGAGTCGGGCGGGGGCGCACAGATACGCAGTATTTT.

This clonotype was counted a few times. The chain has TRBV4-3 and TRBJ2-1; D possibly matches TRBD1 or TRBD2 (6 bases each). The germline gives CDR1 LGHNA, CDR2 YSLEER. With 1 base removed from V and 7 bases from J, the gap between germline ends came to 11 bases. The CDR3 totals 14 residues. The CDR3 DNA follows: TGCGCCAGCAGCCAAGGTGAGGGGGGAAATGAGCAGTTCTTC. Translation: CASSQGEGGNEQFF.

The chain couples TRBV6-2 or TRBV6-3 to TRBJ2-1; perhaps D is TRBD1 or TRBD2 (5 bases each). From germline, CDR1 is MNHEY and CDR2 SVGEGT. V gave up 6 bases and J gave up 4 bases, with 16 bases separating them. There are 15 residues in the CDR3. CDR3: CASSPYGTTYNEQFF. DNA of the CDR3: TGTGCCAGCAGCCCTTACGGGACGACTTACAATGAGCAGTTCTTC.

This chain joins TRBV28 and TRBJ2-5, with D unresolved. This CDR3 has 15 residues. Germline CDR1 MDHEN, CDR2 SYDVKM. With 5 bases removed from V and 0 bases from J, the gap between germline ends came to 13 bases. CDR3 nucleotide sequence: TGTGCCAGCAGTCCTAATAGGGCGCACCAAGAGACCCAGTACTTC. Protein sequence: CASSPNRAHQETQYF.

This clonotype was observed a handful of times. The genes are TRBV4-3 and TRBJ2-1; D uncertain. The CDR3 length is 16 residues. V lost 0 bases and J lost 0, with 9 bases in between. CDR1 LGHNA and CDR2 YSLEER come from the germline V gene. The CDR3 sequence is CASSQEAVSSYNEQFF. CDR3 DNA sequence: TGCGCCAGCAGCCAAGAGGCGGTGAGCTCCTACAATGAGCAGTTCTTC.

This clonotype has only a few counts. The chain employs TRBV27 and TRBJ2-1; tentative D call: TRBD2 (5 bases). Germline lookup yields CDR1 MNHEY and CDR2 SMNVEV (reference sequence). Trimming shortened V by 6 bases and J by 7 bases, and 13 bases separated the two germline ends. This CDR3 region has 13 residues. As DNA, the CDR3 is TGTGCCAGCAGATCCCTCAGGAGGAATGAGCAGTTCTTC. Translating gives CASRSLRRNEQFF.

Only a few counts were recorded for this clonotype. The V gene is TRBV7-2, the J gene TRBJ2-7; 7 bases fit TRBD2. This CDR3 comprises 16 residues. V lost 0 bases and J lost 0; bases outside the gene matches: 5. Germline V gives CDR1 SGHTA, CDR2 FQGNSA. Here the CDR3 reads CASSLAGGLSSYEQYF. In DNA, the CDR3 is TGTGCCAGCAGCTTAGCGGGGGGGTTGAGCTCCTACGAGCAGTACTTC.

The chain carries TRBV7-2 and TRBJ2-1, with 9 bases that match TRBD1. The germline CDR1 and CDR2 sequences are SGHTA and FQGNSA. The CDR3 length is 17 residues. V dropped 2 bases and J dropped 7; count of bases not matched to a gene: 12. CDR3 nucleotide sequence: TGTGCCAGCAGCTTAACCACCGGGACAGGGTGGGGTAATGAGCAGTTCTTC. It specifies CASSLTTGTGWGNEQFF.

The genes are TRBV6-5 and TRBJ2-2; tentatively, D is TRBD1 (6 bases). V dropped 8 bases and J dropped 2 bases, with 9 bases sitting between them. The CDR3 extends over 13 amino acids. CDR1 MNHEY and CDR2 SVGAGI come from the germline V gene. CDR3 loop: CASQQGNTGELFF. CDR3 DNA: TGTGCCAGCCAACAGGGTAACACCGGGGAGCTGTTTTTT.

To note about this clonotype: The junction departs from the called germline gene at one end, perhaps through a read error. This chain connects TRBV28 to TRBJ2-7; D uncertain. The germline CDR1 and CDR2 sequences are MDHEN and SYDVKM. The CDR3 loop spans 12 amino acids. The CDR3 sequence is CASSPDGCELYF. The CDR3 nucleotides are TGTGCCAGCAGTCCGGATGGTTGCGAGCTGTACTTC.

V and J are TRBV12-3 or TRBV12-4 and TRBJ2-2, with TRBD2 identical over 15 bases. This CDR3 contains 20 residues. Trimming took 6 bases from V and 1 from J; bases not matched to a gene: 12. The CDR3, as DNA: TGTGCCAGCAGACTTACACGGGGGACTAGCGGGGGGCGGAACACCGGGGAGCTGTTTTTT. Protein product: CASRLTRGTSGGRNTGELFF.

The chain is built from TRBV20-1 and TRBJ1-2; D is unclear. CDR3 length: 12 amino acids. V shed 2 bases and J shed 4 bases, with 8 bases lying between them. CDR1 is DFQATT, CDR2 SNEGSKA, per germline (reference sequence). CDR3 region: CSARRLSYGYTF. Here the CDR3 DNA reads TGCAGTGCTAGACGCCTATCCTATGGCTACACCTTC.

The CDR3 spells CSASGRLSGSYEQYF. The CDR3 DNA sequence: TGCAGTGCTAGCGGGCGGTTAAGTGGGTCCTACGAGCAGTACTTC. This chain joins TRBV20-1 and TRBJ2-7; D is unclear. The germline gives CDR1 DFQATT, CDR2 SNEGSKA (reference sequence). This CDR3 is built from 15 residues. Deletions cut 3 bases from V and 1 base from J, with 16 bases between.

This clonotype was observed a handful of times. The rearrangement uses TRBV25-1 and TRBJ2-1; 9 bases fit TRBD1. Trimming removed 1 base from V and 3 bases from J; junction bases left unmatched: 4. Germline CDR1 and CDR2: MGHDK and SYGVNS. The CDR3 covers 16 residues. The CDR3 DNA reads TGTGCCAGCAGTGAATGGGACAGGGTAGGCTACAATGAGCAGTTCTTC. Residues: CASSEWDRVGYNEQFF.

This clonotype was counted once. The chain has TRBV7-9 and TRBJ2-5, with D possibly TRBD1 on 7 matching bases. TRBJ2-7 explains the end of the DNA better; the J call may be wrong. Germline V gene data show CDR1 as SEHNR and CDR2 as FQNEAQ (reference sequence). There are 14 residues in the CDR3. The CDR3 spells CASSWGDRGYEQYF. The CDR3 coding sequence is TGTGCCAGCAGCTGGGGGGACAGAGGGTACGAGCAGTACTTC.

This CDR3 reads CASSLANGARTTDTQYF. CDR3 DNA: TGTGCCAGCAGCTTAGCGAACGGGGCGAGGACCACAGATACGCAGTATTTT. V and J are TRBV7-2 and TRBJ2-3; tentatively, D is TRBD1 or TRBD2 (5 bases each). Germline V gene sequence: CDR1 SGHTA, CDR2 FQGNSA. V was clipped by 0 bases and J by 2 bases, with 15 bases between them. The CDR3 spans 17 residues.

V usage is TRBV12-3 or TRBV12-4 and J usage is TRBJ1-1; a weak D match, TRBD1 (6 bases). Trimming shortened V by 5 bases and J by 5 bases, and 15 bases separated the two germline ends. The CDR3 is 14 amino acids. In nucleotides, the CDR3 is TGTGCCAGCAGTATGGTACAGGGTATAACTGAAGCTTTCTTT. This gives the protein CASSMVQGITEAFF.